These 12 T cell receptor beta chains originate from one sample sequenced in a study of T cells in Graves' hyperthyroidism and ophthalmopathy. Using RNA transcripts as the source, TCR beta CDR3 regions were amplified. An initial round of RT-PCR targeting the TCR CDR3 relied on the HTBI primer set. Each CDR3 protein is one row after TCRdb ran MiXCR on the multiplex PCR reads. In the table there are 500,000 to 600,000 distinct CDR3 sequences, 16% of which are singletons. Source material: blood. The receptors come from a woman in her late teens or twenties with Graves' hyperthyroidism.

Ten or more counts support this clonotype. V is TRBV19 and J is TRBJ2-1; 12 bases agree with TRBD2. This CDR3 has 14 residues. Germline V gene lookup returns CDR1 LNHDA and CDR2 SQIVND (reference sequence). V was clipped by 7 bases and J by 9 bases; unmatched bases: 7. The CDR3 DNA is TGTGCCAGTACCCGACTAGCGGGAGCGGGTGAGCAGTTCTTC. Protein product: CASTRLAGAGEQFF.

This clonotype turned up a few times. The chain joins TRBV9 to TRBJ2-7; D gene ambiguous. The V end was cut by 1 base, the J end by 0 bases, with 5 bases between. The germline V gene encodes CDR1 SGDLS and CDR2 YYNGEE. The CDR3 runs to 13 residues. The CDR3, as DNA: TGTGCCAGCAGCGTATCGGACTCCTACGAGCAGTACTTC. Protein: CASSVSDSYEQYF.

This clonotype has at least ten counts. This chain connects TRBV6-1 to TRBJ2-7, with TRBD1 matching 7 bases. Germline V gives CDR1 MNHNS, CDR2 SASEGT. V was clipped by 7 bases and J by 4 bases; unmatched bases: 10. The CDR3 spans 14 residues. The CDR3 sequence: CASTETGTIYEQYF. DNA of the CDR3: TGTGCCAGCACCGAGACAGGGACGATATACGAGCAGTACTTC.

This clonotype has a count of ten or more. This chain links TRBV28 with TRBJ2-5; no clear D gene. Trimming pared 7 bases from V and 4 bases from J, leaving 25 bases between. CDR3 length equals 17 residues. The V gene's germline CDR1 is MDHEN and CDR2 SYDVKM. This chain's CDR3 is CASKSDLGLSETETQYF. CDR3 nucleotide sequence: TGTGCCAGCAAGTCTGATTTAGGGCTCTCCGAGACAGAGACCCAGTACTTC. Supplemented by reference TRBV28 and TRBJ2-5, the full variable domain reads DVKVTQSSRYLVKRTGEKVFLECVQDMDHENMFWYRQDPGLGLRLIYFSYDVKMKEKGDIPEGYSVSREKKERFSLILESASTNQTSMYLCASKSDLGLSETETQYFGPGTRLLVL.

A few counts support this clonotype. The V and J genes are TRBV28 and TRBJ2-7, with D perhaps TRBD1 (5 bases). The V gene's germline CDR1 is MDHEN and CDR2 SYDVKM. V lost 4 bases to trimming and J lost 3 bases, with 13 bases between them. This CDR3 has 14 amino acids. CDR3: CASSSPGFSYEQYF. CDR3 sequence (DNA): TGTGCCAGCAGTTCACCAGGGTTTAGCTACGAGCAGTACTTC.

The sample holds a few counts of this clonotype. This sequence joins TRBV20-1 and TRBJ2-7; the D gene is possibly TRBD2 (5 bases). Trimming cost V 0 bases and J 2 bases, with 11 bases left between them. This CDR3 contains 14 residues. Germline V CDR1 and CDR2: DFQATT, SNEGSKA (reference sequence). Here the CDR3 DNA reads TGCAGTGCTAGAGATTCCCTAGCACCCTACGAGCAGTACTTC. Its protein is CSARDSLAPYEQYF.

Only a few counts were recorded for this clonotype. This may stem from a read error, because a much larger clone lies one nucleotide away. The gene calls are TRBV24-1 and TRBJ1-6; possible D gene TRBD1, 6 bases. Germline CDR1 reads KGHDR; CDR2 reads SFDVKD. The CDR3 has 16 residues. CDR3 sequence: CAASDSKAGTHSPLHF. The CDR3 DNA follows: TGTGCCGCCAGTGATTCCAAGGCGGGGACACATTCACCCCTCCACTTT.

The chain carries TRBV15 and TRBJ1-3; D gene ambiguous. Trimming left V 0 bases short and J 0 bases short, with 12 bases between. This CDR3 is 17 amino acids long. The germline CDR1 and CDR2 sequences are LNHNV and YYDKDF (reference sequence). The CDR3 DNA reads TGTGCCACCAGCAGAGATGTCGGCAGCCGCTCTGGAAACACCATATATTTT. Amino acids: CATSRDVGSRSGNTIYF.

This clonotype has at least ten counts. CDR3 amino acids: CASIVWGIGETQYF. The CDR3 DNA reads TGTGCCAGCATTGTCTGGGGGATCGGGGAGACCCAGTACTTC. V is TRBV12-3 or TRBV12-4 and J is TRBJ2-5, with D perhaps TRBD1 or TRBD2 (5 bases each). Trimming left V 7 bases short and J 5 bases short, with 17 bases between. The CDR3 is 14 amino acids.

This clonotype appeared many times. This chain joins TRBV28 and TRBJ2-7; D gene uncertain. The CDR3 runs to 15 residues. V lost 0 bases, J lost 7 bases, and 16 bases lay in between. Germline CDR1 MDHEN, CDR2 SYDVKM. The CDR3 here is CASSLWPGSPWEQYF. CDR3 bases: TGTGCCAGCAGTTTATGGCCAGGCTCCCCTTGGGAGCAGTACTTC.

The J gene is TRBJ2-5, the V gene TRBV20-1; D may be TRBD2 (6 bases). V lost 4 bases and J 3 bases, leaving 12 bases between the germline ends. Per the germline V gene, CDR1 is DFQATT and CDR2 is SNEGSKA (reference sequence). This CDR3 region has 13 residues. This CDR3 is CSATGTGEETQYF. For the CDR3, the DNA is TGCAGTGCTACCGGGACTGGGGAAGAGACCCAGTACTTC.

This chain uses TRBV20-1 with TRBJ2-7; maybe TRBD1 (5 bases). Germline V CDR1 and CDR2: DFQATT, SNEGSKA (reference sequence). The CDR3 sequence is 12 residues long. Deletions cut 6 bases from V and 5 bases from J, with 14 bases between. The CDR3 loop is CSAAGISNEQYF. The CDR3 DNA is TGCAGTGCGGCAGGGATTTCCAACGAGCAGTACTTC.